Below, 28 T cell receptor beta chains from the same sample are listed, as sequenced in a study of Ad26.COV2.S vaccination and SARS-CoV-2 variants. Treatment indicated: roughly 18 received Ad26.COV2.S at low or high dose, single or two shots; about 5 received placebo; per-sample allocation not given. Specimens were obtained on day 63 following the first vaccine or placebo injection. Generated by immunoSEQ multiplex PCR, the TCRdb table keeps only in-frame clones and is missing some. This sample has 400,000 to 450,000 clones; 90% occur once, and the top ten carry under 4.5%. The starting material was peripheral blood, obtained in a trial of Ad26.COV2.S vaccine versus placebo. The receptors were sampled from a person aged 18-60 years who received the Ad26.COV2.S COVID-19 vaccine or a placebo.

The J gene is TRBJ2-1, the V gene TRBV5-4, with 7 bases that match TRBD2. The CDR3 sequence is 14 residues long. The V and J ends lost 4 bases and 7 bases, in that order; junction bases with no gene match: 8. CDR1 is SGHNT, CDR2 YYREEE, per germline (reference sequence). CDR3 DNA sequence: TGTGCCAGCAGCCATAGCGGGCTCACGAATGAGCAGTTCTTC. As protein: CASSHSGLTNEQFF. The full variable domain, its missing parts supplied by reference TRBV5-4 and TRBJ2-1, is ETGVTQSPTHLIKTRGQQVTLRCSSQSGHNTVSWYQQALGQGPQFIFQYYREEENGRGNFPPRFSGLQFPNYSSELNVNALELDDSALYLCASSHSGLTNEQFFGPGTRLTVL.

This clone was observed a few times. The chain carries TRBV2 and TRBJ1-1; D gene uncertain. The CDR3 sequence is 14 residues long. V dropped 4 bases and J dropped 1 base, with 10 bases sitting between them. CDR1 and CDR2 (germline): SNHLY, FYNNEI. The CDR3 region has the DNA TGTGCCAGCAGTGTGGTAGGACCGAACACTGAAGCTTTCTTT. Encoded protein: CASSVVGPNTEAFF.

In DNA form, the CDR3 reads TGTGCCAGCAGCCTTGGACTAGCGGGAAGGAATGAGCAGTTCTTC. It translates to CASSLGLAGRNEQFF. The chain is built from TRBV7-9 and TRBJ2-1; TRBD2 agrees at 12 bases. The CDR3 spans 15 residues. Germline CDR1 is SEHNR and CDR2 is FQNEAQ (reference sequence). Germline trimming cut 5 bases from V and 7 bases from J; bases unmatched to any gene: 6.

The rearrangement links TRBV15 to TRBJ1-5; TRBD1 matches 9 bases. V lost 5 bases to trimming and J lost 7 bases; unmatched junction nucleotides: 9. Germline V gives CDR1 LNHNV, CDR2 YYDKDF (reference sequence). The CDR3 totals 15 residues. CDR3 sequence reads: CATSPDRGRRQPQHF. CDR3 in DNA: TGTGCCACCAGCCCGGACAGGGGAAGGAGGCAGCCCCAGCATTTT.

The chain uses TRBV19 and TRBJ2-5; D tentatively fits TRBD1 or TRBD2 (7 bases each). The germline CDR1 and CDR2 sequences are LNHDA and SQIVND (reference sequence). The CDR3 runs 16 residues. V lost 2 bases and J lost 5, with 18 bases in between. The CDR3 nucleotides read TGTGCCAGTAGTATACGACCGACAGGGCGGGGGGAGACCCAGTACTTC. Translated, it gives CASSIRPTGRGETQYF.

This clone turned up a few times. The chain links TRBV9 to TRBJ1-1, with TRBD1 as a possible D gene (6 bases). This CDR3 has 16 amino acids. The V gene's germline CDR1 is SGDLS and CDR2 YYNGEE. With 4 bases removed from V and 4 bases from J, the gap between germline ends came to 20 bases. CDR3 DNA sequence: TGTGCCAGCAGCAAAAGGGGGGTCCTAAGTCCCACTGAAGCTTTCTTT. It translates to CASSKRGVLSPTEAFF.

The CDR3 region is CASSTVGAGVHEQYF. The CDR3 coding sequence is TGTGCCAGCAGCACAGTAGGGGCAGGGGTCCACGAGCAGTACTTC. This sequence joins TRBV14 and TRBJ2-7; possibly TRBD1 for D (6 bases). The germline CDR1 and CDR2 sequences are SGHDN and FVKESK. This CDR3 is built from 15 residues. Between the trimmed V and J ends, which lost 5 bases and 5 bases, there was a span of 19 bases.

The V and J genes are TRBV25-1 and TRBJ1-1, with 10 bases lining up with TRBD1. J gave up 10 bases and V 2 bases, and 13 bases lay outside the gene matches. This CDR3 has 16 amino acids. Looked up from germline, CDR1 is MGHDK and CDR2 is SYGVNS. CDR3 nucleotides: TGTGCCAGCAGTGAAAGGGAGACAGGGGGCGTTAATGGAGCTTTCTTT. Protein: CASSERETGGVNGAFF. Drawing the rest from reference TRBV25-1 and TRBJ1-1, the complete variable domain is EADIYQTPRYLVIGTGKKITLECSQTMGHDKMYWYQQDPGMELHLIHYSYGVNSTEKGDLSSESTVSRIRTEHFPLTLESARPSHTSQYLCASSERETGGVNGAFFGQGTRLTVV.

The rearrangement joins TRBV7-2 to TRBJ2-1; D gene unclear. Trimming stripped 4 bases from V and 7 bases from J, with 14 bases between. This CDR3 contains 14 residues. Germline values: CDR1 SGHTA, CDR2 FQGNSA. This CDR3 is CASSSSLITNEQFF. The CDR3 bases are TGTGCCAGCAGCTCCTCCCTCATTACAAATGAGCAGTTCTTC. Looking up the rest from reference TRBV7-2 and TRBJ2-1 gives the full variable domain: GAGVSQSPSNKVTEKGKDVELRCDPISGHTALYWYRQSLGQGLEFLIYFQGNSAPDKSGLPSDRFSAERTGGSVSTLTIQRTQQEDSAVYLCASSSSLITNEQFFGPGTRLTVL.

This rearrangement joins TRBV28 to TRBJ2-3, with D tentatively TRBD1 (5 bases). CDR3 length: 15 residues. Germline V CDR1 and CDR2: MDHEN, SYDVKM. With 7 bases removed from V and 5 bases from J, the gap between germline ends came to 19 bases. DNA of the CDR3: TGTGCCAGCACCTTTCCAGGGCAGGGTGGAGATACGCAGTATTTT. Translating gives CASTFPGQGGDTQYF.

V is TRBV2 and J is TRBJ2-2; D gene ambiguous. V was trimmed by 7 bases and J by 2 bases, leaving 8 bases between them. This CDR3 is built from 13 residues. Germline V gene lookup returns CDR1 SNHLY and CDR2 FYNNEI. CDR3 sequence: CASIGSNTGELFF. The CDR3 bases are TGTGCCAGCATCGGCAGCAACACCGGGGAGCTGTTTTTT.

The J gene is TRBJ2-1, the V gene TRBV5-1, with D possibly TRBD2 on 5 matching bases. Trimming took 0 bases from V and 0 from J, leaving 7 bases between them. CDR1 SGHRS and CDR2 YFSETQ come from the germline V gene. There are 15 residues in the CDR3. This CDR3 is CASSLELVSYNEQFF. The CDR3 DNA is TGCGCCAGCAGCTTGGAACTAGTCTCCTACAATGAGCAGTTCTTC.

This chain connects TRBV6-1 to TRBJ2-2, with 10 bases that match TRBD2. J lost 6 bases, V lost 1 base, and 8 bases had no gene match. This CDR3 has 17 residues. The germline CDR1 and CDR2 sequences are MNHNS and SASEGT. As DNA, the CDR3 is TGTGCCAGCAGTGAAGTGGCTAGCGGGAGTGGGGCCGGGGAGCTGTTTTTT. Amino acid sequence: CASSEVASGSGAGELFF.

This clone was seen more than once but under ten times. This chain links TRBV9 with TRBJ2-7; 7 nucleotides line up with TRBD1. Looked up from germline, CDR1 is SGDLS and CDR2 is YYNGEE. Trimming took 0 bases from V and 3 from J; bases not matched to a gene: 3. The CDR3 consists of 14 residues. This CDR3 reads CASSVAAGGYEQYF. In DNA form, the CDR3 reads TGTGCCAGCAGCGTAGCGGCAGGGGGCTACGAGCAGTACTTC.

The CDR3, as DNA: TGTGCCAGCAGCAGAAGGGATCGGGAACCCACCGCTGAAGCTTTCTTT. Protein sequence: CASSRRDREPTAEAFF. This chain uses TRBV21-1 with TRBJ1-1. TRBV21-1 corresponds to a pseudogene. The CDR3 contains 16 residues.

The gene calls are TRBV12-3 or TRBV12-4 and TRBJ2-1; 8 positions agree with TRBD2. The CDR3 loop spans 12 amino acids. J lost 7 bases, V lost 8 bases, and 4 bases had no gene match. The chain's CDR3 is CASGAGENEQFF. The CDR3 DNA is TGTGCCAGCGGAGCGGGAGAAAATGAGCAGTTCTTC.

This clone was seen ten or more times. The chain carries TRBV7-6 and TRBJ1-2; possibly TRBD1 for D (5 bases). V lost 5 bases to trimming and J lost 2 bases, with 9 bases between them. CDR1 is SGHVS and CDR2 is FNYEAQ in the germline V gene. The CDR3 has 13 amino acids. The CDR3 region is CASSQQENYGYTF. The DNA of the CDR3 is TGTGCCAGCAGCCAACAGGAGAACTATGGCTACACCTTC. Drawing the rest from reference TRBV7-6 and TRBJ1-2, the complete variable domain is GAGVSQSPRYKVTKRGQDVALRCDPISGHVSLYWYRQALGQGPEFLTYFNYEAQQDKSGLPNDRFSAERPEGSISTLTIQRTEQRDSAMYRCASSQQENYGYTFGSGTRLTVV.

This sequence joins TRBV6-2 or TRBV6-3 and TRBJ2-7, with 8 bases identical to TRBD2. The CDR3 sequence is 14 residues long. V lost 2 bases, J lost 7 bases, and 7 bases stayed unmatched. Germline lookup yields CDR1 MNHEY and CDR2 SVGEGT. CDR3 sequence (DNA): TGTGCCAGCAGTTACGGTGCGGGAGGTTGGGAGCAGTACTTC. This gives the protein CASSYGAGGWEQYF.

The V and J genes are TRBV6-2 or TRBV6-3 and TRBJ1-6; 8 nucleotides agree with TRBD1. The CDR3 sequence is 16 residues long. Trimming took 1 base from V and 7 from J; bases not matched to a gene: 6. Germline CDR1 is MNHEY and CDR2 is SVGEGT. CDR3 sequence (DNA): TGTGCCAGCAGTTACTTGTTCAGGGGGCGAAATTCACCCCTCCACTTT. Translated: CASSYLFRGRNSPLHF.

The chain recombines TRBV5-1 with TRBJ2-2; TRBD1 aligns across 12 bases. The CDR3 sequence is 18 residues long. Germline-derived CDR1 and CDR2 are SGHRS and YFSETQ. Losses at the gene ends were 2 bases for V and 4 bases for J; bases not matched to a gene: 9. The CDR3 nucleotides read TGCGCCAGCAGCTTCCGGGACAGGGGGCGCGGGGGCACCGGGGAGCTGTTTTTT. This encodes CASSFRDRGRGGTGELFF.

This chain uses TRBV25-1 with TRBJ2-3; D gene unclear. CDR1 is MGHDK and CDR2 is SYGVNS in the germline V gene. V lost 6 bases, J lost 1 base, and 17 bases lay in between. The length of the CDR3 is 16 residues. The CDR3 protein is CASSKLGPGGTDTQYF. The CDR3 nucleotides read TGTGCCAGCAGCAAGCTAGGACCAGGAGGCACAGATACGCAGTATTTT. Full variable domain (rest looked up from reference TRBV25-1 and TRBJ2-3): EADIYQTPRYLVIGTGKKITLECSQTMGHDKMYWYQQDPGMELHLIHYSYGVNSTEKGDLSSESTVSRIRTEHFPLTLESARPSHTSQYLCASSKLGPGGTDTQYFGPGTRLTVL.

The CDR3, as DNA: TGTGCCAGTAGTTCCACAGGGGGGCCAACTAGCGGGAGTGGGGATGAGCAGTTCTTC. Residues: CASSSTGGPTSGSGDEQFF. This chain uses TRBV19 with TRBJ2-1; 11 bases map to TRBD2. V trimming: 5 bases; J trimming: 8 bases; junction bases outside the gene matches: 20. From germline, CDR1 is LNHDA and CDR2 SQIVND (reference sequence). CDR3 length: 19 residues.

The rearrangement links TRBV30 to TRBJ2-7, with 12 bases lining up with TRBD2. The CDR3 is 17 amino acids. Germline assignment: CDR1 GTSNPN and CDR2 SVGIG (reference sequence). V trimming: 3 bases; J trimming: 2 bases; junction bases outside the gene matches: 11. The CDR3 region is CAWRRTSGTPNPYEQYF. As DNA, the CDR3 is TGTGCCTGGAGGAGGACTAGCGGGACGCCTAACCCCTACGAGCAGTACTTC.

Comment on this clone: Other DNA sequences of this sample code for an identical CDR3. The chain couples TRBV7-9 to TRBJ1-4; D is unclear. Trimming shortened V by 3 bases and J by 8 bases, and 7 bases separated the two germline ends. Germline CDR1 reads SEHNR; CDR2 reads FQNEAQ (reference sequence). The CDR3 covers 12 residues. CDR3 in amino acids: CASSLGREKLFF. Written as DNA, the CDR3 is TGTGCCAGCAGCTTGGGTCGCGAAAAACTGTTTTTT.

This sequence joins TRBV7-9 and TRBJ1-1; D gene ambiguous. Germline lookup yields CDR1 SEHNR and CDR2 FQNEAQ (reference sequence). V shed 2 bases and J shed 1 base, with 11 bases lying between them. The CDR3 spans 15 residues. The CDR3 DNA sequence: TGTGCCAGCAGCTTAAAGGCAGGTTCGAACACTGAAGCTTTCTTT. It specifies CASSLKAGSNTEAFF. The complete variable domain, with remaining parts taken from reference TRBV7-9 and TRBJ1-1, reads DTGVSQNPRHKITKRGQNVTFRCDPISEHNRLYWYRQTLGQGPEFLTYFQNEAQLEKSRLLSDRFSAERPKGSFSTLEIQRTEQGDSAMYLCASSLKAGSNTEAFFGQGTRLTVV.

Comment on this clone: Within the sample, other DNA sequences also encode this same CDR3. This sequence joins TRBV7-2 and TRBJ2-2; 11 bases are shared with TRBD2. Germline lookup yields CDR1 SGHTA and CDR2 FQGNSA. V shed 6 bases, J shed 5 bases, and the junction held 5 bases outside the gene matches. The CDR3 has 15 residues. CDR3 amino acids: CASSPRLAGTGELFF. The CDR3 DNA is TGTGCCAGCAGTCCCCGACTAGCGGGAACCGGGGAGCTGTTTTTT.

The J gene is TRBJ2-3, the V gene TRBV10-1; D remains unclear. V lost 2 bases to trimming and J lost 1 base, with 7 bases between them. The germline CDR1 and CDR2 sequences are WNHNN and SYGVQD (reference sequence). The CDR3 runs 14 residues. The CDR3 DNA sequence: TGCGCCAGCAGTGAGGGGTACGGCACAGATACGCAGTATTTT. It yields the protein CASSEGYGTDTQYF.

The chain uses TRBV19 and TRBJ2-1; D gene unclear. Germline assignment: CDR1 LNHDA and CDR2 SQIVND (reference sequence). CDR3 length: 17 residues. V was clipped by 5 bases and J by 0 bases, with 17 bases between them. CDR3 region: CASSPGGAPGSYNEQFF. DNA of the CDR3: TGTGCCAGTAGTCCCGGCGGCGCCCCTGGCTCCTACAATGAGCAGTTCTTC.